This T cell receptor beta chain was sequenced during a study of shared clonotypes between healthy human individuals. V trimming: 5 bases; J trimming: 4 bases; junction bases outside the gene matches: 4. The length of the CDR3 is 15 residues. CDR1 and CDR2 from the germline V gene are SEHNR and FQNEAQ (reference sequence). Naivety among CD8 cells was defined by CD45RO negativity and positive CCR7 selection, thereby excluding terminally differentiated effector memory CD45RA+ cells. Here immunoSEQ multiplex PCR was the method, and the copy in TCRdb shows in-frame clones only, minus some. Found here are roughly 2 million clones, less than 95% of them singletons; the top ten hold more than 0.95%.

The origin of this receptor is a man between 18 and 29 years old in good health. The chain is built from TRBV7-9 and TRBJ2-1; 11 nucleotides line up with TRBD2. Source material: naive CD8+ T cells sorted from blood. CDR3 nucleotide sequence: TGTGCCAGCAGCATACTAGCGGGGGCTTACAATGAGCAGTTCTTC. It specifies CASSILAGAYNEQFF.